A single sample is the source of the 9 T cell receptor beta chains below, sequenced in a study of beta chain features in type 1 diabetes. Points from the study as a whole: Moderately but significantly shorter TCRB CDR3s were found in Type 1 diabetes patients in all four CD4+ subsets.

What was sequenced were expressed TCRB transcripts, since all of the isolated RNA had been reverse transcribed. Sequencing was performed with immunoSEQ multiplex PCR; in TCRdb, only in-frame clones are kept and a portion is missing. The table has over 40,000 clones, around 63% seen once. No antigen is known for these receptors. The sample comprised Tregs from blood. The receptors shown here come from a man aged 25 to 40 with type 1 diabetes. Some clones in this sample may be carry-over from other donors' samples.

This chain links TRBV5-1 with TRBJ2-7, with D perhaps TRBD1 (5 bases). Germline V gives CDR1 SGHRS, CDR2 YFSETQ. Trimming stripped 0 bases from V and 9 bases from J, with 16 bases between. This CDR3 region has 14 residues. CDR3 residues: CASSLETASQGQYF. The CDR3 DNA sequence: TGCGCCAGCAGCTTGGAGACGGCCTCTCAGGGGCAGTACTTC.

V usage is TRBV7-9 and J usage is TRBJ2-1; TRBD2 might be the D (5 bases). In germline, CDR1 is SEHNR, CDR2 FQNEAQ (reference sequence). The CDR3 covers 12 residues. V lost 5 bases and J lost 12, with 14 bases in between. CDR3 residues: CASSPGSYSQFF. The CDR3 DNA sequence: TGTGCCAGCAGCCCGGGGTCCTATTCGCAGTTCTTC.

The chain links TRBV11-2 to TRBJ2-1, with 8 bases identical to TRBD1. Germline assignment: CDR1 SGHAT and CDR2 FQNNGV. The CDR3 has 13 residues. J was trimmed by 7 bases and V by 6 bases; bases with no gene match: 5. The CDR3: CASRTTGGNEQFF. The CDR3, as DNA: TGTGCCAGCAGGACAACAGGGGGGAATGAGCAGTTCTTC.

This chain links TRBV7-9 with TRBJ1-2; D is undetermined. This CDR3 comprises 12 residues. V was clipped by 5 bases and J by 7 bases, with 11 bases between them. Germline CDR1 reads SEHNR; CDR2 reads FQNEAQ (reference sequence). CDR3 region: CASSTISGGYTF. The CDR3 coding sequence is TGTGCCAGCAGCACCATCAGCGGTGGCTACACCTTC.

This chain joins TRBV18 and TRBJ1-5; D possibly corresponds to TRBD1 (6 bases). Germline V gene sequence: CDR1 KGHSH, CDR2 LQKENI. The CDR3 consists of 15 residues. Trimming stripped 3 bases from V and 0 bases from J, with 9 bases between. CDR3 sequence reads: CASSPDRSSNQPQHF. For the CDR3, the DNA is TGTGCCAGCTCACCCGACAGGAGTAGCAATCAGCCCCAGCATTTT.

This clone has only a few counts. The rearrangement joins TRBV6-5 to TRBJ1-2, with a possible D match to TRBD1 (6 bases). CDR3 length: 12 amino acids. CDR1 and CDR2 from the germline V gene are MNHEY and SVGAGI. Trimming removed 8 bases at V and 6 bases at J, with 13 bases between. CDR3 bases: TGTGCCAGCCGCACAGGGAGGGATGGCTACACCTTC. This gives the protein CASRTGRDGYTF.

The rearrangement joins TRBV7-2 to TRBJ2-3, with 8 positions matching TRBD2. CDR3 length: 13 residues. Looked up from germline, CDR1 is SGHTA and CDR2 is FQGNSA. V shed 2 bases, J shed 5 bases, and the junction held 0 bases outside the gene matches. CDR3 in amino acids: CASSLLAGDTQYF. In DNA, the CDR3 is TGTGCCAGCAGCTTACTAGCGGGAGATACGCAGTATTTT.

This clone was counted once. The CDR3 nucleotides read TGTGCCAGCAGTTTGAACAGGGAATCGGCCAAAAACATTCAGTACTTC. Its translation is CASSLNRESAKNIQYF. J is TRBJ2-4 and V is TRBV6-5; D is possibly TRBD1 (6 bases). In germline, CDR1 is MNHEY, CDR2 SVGAGI. The CDR3 is 16 amino acids. Between the trimmed V and J ends, which lost 4 bases and 1 base, there was a span of 14 bases.

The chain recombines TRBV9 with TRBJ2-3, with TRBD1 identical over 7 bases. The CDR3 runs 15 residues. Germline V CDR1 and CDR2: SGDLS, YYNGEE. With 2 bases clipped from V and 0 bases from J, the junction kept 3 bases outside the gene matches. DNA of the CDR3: TGTGCCAGCAGCGTCACAGGGGTAAGCACAGATACGCAGTATTTT. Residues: CASSVTGVSTDTQYF.